Each of the 25 T cell receptor beta chains below was sequenced from the same sample in a study of blood T cell repertoires in COVID-19. The protocol was immunoSEQ multiplex PCR, while the TCRdb copy is restricted to in-frame clones and leaves out a portion. The sample records roughly 100,000 clones, 84% being singletons. Sequencing was performed on peripheral blood. The origin of the receptors is a man aged 55 to 70 with acute or convalescent COVID-19.

The chain employs TRBV30 and TRBJ2-3; 13 positions agree with TRBD2. V dropped 3 bases and J dropped 14; count of bases not matched to a gene: 8. In germline, CDR1 is GTSNPN, CDR2 SVGIG (reference sequence). The CDR3 is made up of 13 amino acids. CDR3: CAWRGTSGAPLYF. CDR3 in DNA: TGTGCCTGGAGGGGGACTAGCGGGGCCCCTCTGTATTTT.

The rearrangement uses TRBV14 and TRBJ1-1, with D possibly being TRBD1 (6 bases). The CDR3 totals 13 residues. Trimming removed 1 base at V and 8 bases at J, with 11 bases between. Germline V gene sequence: CDR1 SGHDN, CDR2 FVKESK. In nucleotides, the CDR3 is TGTGCCAGCAGCCAAGTGTATGGGACAGAAGCTTTCTTT. This translates into CASSQVYGTEAFF.

The J gene is TRBJ1-1, the V gene TRBV13; the match to TRBD1 covers 7 bases. V shed 4 bases, J shed 2 bases, and the junction held 4 bases outside the gene matches. This CDR3 is built from 14 residues. In germline, CDR1 is PRHDT, CDR2 FYEKMQ (reference sequence). CDR3 region: CASSSGQKNTEAFF. In nucleotides, the CDR3 is TGTGCCAGCAGCTCGGGACAGAAAAACACTGAAGCTTTCTTT.

The chain is built from TRBV7-9 and TRBJ1-2, with D hard to call. The CDR3 sequence is 14 residues long. Germline CDR1 SEHNR, CDR2 FQNEAQ (reference sequence). V dropped 1 base and J dropped 4 bases, with 10 bases sitting between them. CDR3 sequence reads: CASSLGSWSYGYTF. DNA of the CDR3: TGTGCCAGCAGCTTAGGATCGTGGAGCTATGGCTACACCTTC.

This sequence joins TRBV7-2 and TRBJ1-6; the D gene is possibly TRBD1 (5 bases). The CDR3 is 13 amino acids. V was shortened by 0 bases and J by 10 bases, with 7 bases between the two germline ends. The germline CDR1 and CDR2 sequences are SGHTA and FQGNSA. The CDR3 protein is CASSLAWGSPLHF. CDR3 DNA: TGTGCCAGCAGCTTAGCGTGGGGCTCACCCCTCCACTTT.

V is TRBV29-1 and J is TRBJ2-3, with 12 bases matching TRBD1. Germline CDR1 SQVTM, CDR2 ANQGSEA. This CDR3 is built from 14 residues. The CDR3 region has the DNA TGCAGTGTAACCGGGACAGGGGGCAGGGATACGCAGTATTTT. Translated, it gives CSVTGTGGRDTQYF.

The chain is built from TRBV21-1 and TRBJ2-7; TRBD1, the table's D call, was not compared with the DNA. TRBV21-1 is a pseudogene locus. The CDR3 consists of 16 residues. CDR3 in DNA: TGTGCCAGCAGGAACGGCCGGGACAGGAGAACCTACGAGCAGTACGTC. Its translation is CASRNGRDRRTYEQYV.

The rearrangement uses TRBV5-5 and TRBJ2-5, with D possibly TRBD1 on 5 matching bases. The CDR3 sequence is 13 residues long. Looked up from germline, CDR1 is SGHKS and CDR2 is YYEKEE (reference sequence). The V and J ends lost 3 bases and 5 bases respectively, with 11 bases between them. The CDR3 DNA sequence: TGTGCCAGCAGCTCATGGGGCGAGGAGACCCAGTACTTC. As protein: CASSSWGEETQYF.

The chain recombines TRBV9 with TRBJ2-5, with TRBD1 as a possible D gene (5 bases). Germline V lookup: CDR1 SGDLS, CDR2 YYNGEE. V shed 0 bases and J shed 1 base, with 10 bases lying between them. This CDR3 contains 15 residues. The chain's CDR3 is CASSVGPQGQETQYF. CDR3 DNA: TGTGCCAGCAGCGTAGGCCCCCAGGGCCAAGAGACCCAGTACTTC.

The V and J genes are TRBV18 and TRBJ2-7; D is unresolved. The CDR3 spans 13 residues. Per the germline V gene, CDR1 is KGHSH and CDR2 is LQKENI. V lost 0 bases to trimming and J lost 6 bases, with 9 bases between them. The CDR3 DNA reads as TGTGCCAGCTCACCACCGGCAGCGAGCGAGCAGTACTTC. Protein: CASSPPAASEQYF.

Here the CDR3 DNA reads TGTGCCAGCAGCTCGTTTAGTAGCAGCTACACTGAAGCTTTCTTT. Protein: CASSSFSSSYTEAFF. The V call is TRBV9, the J call TRBJ1-1, with D uncertain. Trimming took off 4 bases at V and 3 bases at J, with 16 bases between the two ends. Germline V gives CDR1 SGDLS, CDR2 YYNGEE. There are 15 residues in the CDR3.

The rearrangement links TRBV24-1 to TRBJ2-2; maybe TRBD2 (5 bases). Trimming left V 4 bases short and J 1 base short, with 12 bases between. The CDR3 has 16 residues. The germline CDR1 and CDR2 sequences are KGHDR and SFDVKD. The CDR3: CATSEAGRGNTGELFF. DNA of the CDR3: TGTGCCACCAGTGAGGCGGGCAGAGGGAACACCGGGGAGCTGTTTTTT.

The rearrangement joins TRBV5-1 to TRBJ1-1; no reliable D call. The CDR3 has 15 amino acids. Germline V CDR1 and CDR2: SGHRS, YFSETQ. Trimming cost V 1 base and J 1 base, with 11 bases left between them. Here the CDR3 DNA reads TGCGCCAGCAGCTTGTTGGAGAAAAAGAACACTGAAGCTTTCTTT. Protein product: CASSLLEKKNTEAFF.

The V call is TRBV24-1, the J call TRBJ1-2, with D unclear. The V and J ends lost 5 bases and 4 bases respectively, with 10 bases between them. CDR1 KGHDR and CDR2 SFDVKD come from the germline V gene. This CDR3 comprises 13 residues. CDR3: CATSAESFYGYTF. Written as DNA, the CDR3 is TGTGCCACCAGTGCCGAAAGCTTCTATGGCTACACCTTC.

The chain links TRBV7-2 to TRBJ2-4, with TRBD1 as a possible D gene (6 bases). Trimming shortened V by 5 bases and J by 6 bases, and 11 bases separated the two germline ends. Germline V gene lookup returns CDR1 SGHTA and CDR2 FQGNSA. The CDR3 has 13 residues. CDR3 DNA sequence: TGTGCCAGCAGCCCGCGCAGGGGAAACATTCAGTACTTC. Its protein is CASSPRRGNIQYF.

As for this clone: Additional DNA sequences in this sample encode the identical CDR3. The rearrangement joins TRBV18 to TRBJ1-1; D is undetermined. This CDR3 is 13 amino acids long. In germline, CDR1 is KGHSH, CDR2 LQKENI. With 2 bases removed from V and 2 bases from J, the gap between germline ends came to 6 bases. CDR3 DNA: TGTGCCAGCTCACCAGGCGGAAACACTGAAGCTTTCTTT. Translating gives CASSPGGNTEAFF.

The chain carries TRBV4-2 and TRBJ2-3, with 12 bases matching TRBD2. The junction had 4 bases not matched to a gene; V was cut back by 4 bases and J by 2 bases. This CDR3 has 16 residues. CDR1 and CDR2 from the germline V gene are LGHNA and YNFKEQ. As DNA, the CDR3 is TGTGCCAGCAGCCCCCGGACTAGCGGGAACACAGATACGCAGTATTTT. Translated, it gives CASSPRTSGNTDTQYF.

J is TRBJ1-1 and V is TRBV2; 7 nucleotides match TRBD1. The CDR3 totals 13 residues. Trimming cost V 5 bases and J 5 bases; bases outside gene matches: 5. CDR1 SNHLY and CDR2 FYNNEI come from the germline V gene. As DNA, the CDR3 is TGTGCCAGCAGTTATACAGGGGAAACTGAAGCTTTCTTT. This translates into CASSYTGETEAFF.

The chain employs TRBV11-2 and TRBJ1-4, with unresolved D. With 1 base removed from V and 7 bases from J, the gap between germline ends came to 13 bases. Germline CDR1 and CDR2: SGHAT and FQNNGV. The CDR3 totals 15 residues. The CDR3 loop is CASSLVRAAGEKLFF. The CDR3 DNA follows: TGTGCCAGCAGCTTAGTGAGGGCGGCGGGTGAAAAACTGTTTTTT.

V is TRBV19 and J is TRBJ2-1; D may be TRBD2 (5 bases). The germline gives CDR1 LNHDA, CDR2 SQIVND (reference sequence). The CDR3 runs 16 residues. V shed 5 bases and J shed 7 bases, with 21 bases lying between them. The CDR3 is CASSPSGKITGNEQFF. The DNA of the CDR3 is TGTGCCAGTAGTCCATCCGGGAAAATCACGGGGAATGAGCAGTTCTTC. The entire variable domain, with the rest obtained from reference TRBV19 and TRBJ2-1, is as follows: DGGITQSPKYLFRKEGQNVTLSCEQNLNHDAMYWYRQDPGQGLRLIYYSQIVNDFQKGDIAEGYSVSREKKESFPLTVTSAQKNPTAFYLCASSPSGKITGNEQFFGPGTRLTVL.

The chain combines TRBV5-1 with TRBJ2-4; TRBD1 agrees at 8 bases. CDR3 length: 17 residues. The V gene's germline CDR1 is SGHRS and CDR2 YFSETQ. V shed 0 bases, J shed 1 base, and the junction held 6 bases outside the gene matches. The CDR3 DNA is TGCGCCAGCAGCTTGGCCGTCGGACAGGGTGCCAAAAACATTCAGTACTTC. Protein product: CASSLAVGQGAKNIQYF.

The genes are TRBV28 and TRBJ2-4, with D uncertain. Germline V gene sequence: CDR1 MDHEN, CDR2 SYDVKM. The CDR3 consists of 12 residues. The V end was cut by 1 base, the J end by 9 bases, with 7 bases between. The CDR3 loop is CASSLSSPIQYF. The CDR3 DNA reads TGTGCCAGCAGTTTATCTTCCCCCATTCAGTACTTC.

The chain is built from TRBV7-2 and TRBJ2-4; 9 bases fit TRBD2. This CDR3 has 19 amino acids. The V gene end was trimmed by 1 base and the J gene end by 0 bases; junction bases not matched to a gene: 10. Looked up from germline, CDR1 is SGHTA and CDR2 is FQGNSA. CDR3: CASSLEGTSRILAKNIQYF. DNA of the CDR3: TGTGCCAGCAGCTTAGAAGGGACTAGCCGAATCCTAGCCAAAAACATTCAGTACTTC. Full variable domain (outside the CDR3, taken from reference TRBV7-2 and TRBJ2-4): GAGVSQSPSNKVTEKGKDVELRCDPISGHTALYWYRQSLGQGLEFLIYFQGNSAPDKSGLPSDRFSAERTGGSVSTLTIQRTQQEDSAVYLCASSLEGTSRILAKNIQYFGAGTRLSVL.

This chain uses TRBV28 with TRBJ1-2; 8 bases agree with TRBD1. The CDR3 is 13 amino acids. V lost 10 bases, J lost 7 bases, and 11 bases stayed unmatched. Germline V gives CDR1 MDHEN, CDR2 SYDVKM. The CDR3 spells CATQGQGLRGYTF. For the CDR3, the DNA is TGTGCCACCCAAGGACAGGGTTTGCGTGGCTACACCTTC.

The chain recombines TRBV9 with TRBJ2-1; 9 nucleotides align to TRBD1. The CDR3 has 15 residues. The germline V gene has CDR1 SGDLS and CDR2 YYNGEE. Losses at the gene ends were 2 bases for V and 5 bases for J; bases not matched to a gene: 5. This chain's CDR3 is CASSVGDRGDNEQFF. The CDR3 DNA sequence: TGTGCCAGCAGCGTGGGAGACAGGGGGGACAATGAGCAGTTCTTC.